One sample yielded the 3 T cell receptor beta chains listed below, sequenced in a study of T cell repertoires in cytomegalovirus infection. MiXCR was run by TCRdb on the reads, yielding one entry per CDR3 protein. This sample has over 450,000 distinct CDR3 sequences; roughly 10% occur once, and the top ten carry 10% to 13%. Source material: PBMCs. These receptors were collected from a human donor in good health (CMV status not recorded). Some clones in this sample may be carry-over from other donors' samples.

This clonotype occurred many times. J is TRBJ2-2 and V is TRBV7-2; 8 bases are a match to TRBD2. V shed 5 bases and J 3 bases; nucleotides not matched to a gene: 8. From germline, CDR1 is SGHTA and CDR2 FQGNSA. This CDR3 spans 16 amino acids. The CDR3 DNA is TGTGCCAGCAGCCCACCGGGACTAGAATACACCGGGGAGCTGTTTTTT. This encodes CASSPPGLEYTGELFF.

This clonotype appeared many times. The genes are TRBV12-5 and TRBJ2-5, with D perhaps matching TRBD1 (7 bases). Looked up from germline, CDR1 is LGHNT and CDR2 is FRNRAP. V lost 6 bases, J lost 5 bases, and 13 bases lay in between. This CDR3 has 13 residues. The CDR3 region has the DNA TGTGCTAGTGGCCCAGGGGGGACTGAGACCCAGTACTTC. The encoded protein is CASGPGGTETQYF.

This CDR3 reads CSVETPRTSTEAFF. Written as DNA, the CDR3 is TGCAGCGTTGAAACCCCACGGACTAGCACTGAAGCTTTCTTT. This chain joins TRBV29-1 and TRBJ1-1; D gene ambiguous. From germline, CDR1 is SQVTM and CDR2 ANQGSEA. Trimming left V 2 bases short and J 4 bases short, with 14 bases between. The CDR3 length is 14 residues.